The source of this T cell receptor beta chain is a study of T-cell memory formation after mild COVID-19. Study details: Clusters were largely donor specific. Study-level findings and limits: The SARS-CoV-2 specificity of second-wave clones reaching peak at day 37 remained unverified. Chiefly within CM and EM were the contracting CD4+ clones; CD8+ ones were within EMRA. Contracting clones from day 15 to 85 showed balanced CD4/CD8; later expanders favored CD4+.

TCRdb re-called the 5' RACE reads with MiXCR, one entry per CDR3 protein. The sample lists roughly 600,000 distinct CDR3 sequences, roughly 18% occurring once. This CDR3 spans 12 amino acids. The germline V gene has CDR1 SEHNR and CDR2 FQNEAQ (reference sequence). V lost 5 bases to trimming and J lost 3 bases, with 8 bases between them. Turning to this clonotype: What it binds is unknown.

The receptor comes from an adult woman who had mild COVID-19 (a few samples of this study predate the infection). Cell type and time point are not known. The chain joins TRBV7-9 to TRBJ2-7; D is undetermined. Sample: PBMCs or a T cell subset sorted from them (not recorded which). The CDR3 bases are TGTGCCAGCAGCCCGACCCACTACGAGCAGTACTTC. It encodes CASSPTHYEQYF.